This T cell receptor beta chain was sequenced in a study of OX40 agonist ivuxolimab in advanced cancers. About the study: Ivuxolimab was administered intravenously to patients at 0.01 to 10 mg/kg every 2 weeks.

Trimming removed 2 bases from V and 2 bases from J; junction bases left unmatched: 4. There are 16 residues in the CDR3. Germline values: CDR1 MNHNS, CDR2 SASEGT. Profiling relied on immunoSEQ multiplex PCR, and the TCRdb table lists in-frame clones only, not all of them. The sample yields some 12,000 clones, roughly 77% seen once. The sample here was CD4+ or CD8+ T cells sorted from blood, taken in a trial of the OX40 agonist ivuxolimab. J is TRBJ2-5 and V is TRBV6-1; 11 bases are a match to TRBD2. The origin of this receptor is an adult with an advanced solid tumor such as melanoma, head and neck, liver or kidney cancer. CDR3: CASSEWTSGQQETQYF. The DNA of the CDR3 is TGTGCCAGCAGTGAATGGACTAGCGGGCAACAAGAGACCCAGTACTTC.